These T cell receptor beta chains were read from a single sample in a study of type 1 and type 2 diabetes patients. Via MiXCR, TCRdb re-called the multiplex PCR reads, giving one row per CDR3 protein. Of under 300,000 distinct CDR3 sequences in the sample, approximately 45% were seen once. Sequencing used peripheral blood mononuclear cells (PBMCs). The receptors shown here come from a man younger than 30 with type 2 diabetes. The CDR3 runs from the conserved cysteine through the conserved F or W. Each record gives: clone size, J gene, V gene, D gene, CDR3 protein, CDR3 DNA. The D gene is left open where the match is weak. Size values are once, few and many counts, or a class for expanded clones, and some rows have none.

>many|TRBJ2-2|TRBV10-1|.
CASSPGLSTGELFF
TGCGCCAGCAGTCCCGGACTCAGCACCGGGGAGCTGTTTTTT
>many|TRBJ1-2|TRBV7-8|TRBD1
CASSLVGGTGTYGYTF
TGTGCCAGCAGCTTAGTCGGCGGGACAGGGACCTATGGCTACACCTTC
>.|TRBJ2-2|TRBV19|TRBD1
CASRDSRTGELFF
TGTGCCAGCCGGGACAGCCGAACCGGGGAGCTGTTTTTT
>.|TRBJ2-1|TRBV12-3/TRBV12-4|TRBD2
CASSSGSGGHNEQFF
TGTGCCAGCAGTTCGGGCAGCGGGGGACACAATGAGCAGTTCTTC
>few|TRBJ1-1|TRBV10-1|.
CASSDGGEGGTEAFF
TGCGCCAGCAGTGATGGGGGGGAGGGCGGCACTGAAGCTTTCTTT
>.|TRBJ1-3|TRBV7-9|.
CASSLEGSGNTIYF
TGTGCCAGCAGCTTGGAAGGCTCTGGAAACACCATATATTTT
>.|TRBJ1-4|TRBV6-6|.
CASSYPTPAGRGEKLFF
TGTGCCAGCAGTTACCCAACGCCGGCAGGGAGGGGCGAAAAACTGTTTTTT
>.|TRBJ1-1|TRBV19|.
CASSMAGMGTEAFF
TGTGCCAGTAGTATGGCAGGGATGGGTACTGAAGCTTTCTTT
>few|TRBJ2-3|TRBV6-6|.
CASSPAADRIDTQYF
TGTGCCAGCAGCCCAGCGGCAGACCGGATAGATACGCAGTATTTT
>.|TRBJ2-2|TRBV7-8|.
CASLTGKLTGELFF
TGTGCCAGCCTAACGGGGAAACTCACCGGGGAGCTGTTTTTT
>.|TRBJ2-7|TRBV10-3|.
CAISDLLTQKEQYF
TGTGCCATCAGTGACCTCCTGACCCAGAAGGAGCAGTACTTC
>few|TRBJ2-3|TRBV2|TRBD2
CASSLASGQSSSTDTQYF
TGTGCCAGCAGCTTAGCTAGCGGTCAATCCTCTAGCACAGATACGCAGTATTTT
>.|TRBJ2-1|TRBV7-2|TRBD2
CASSLGGGSYNEQFF
TGTGCCAGCAGCTTAGGGGGAGGGTCCTACAATGAGCAGTTCTTC
>few|TRBJ2-2|TRBV7-8|.
CAGGATNTGELFF
TGTGCCGGGGGGGCAACAAACACCGGGGAGCTGTTTTTT
>few|TRBJ2-5|TRBV7-2|TRBD2
CASSPPREGFRETQYF
TGTGCCAGCAGCCCGCCACGGGAGGGATTCCGAGAGACCCAGTACTTC
>.|TRBJ1-1|TRBV20-1|.
CSANGQREAFF
TGCAGTGCAAATGGACAGCGAGAAGCTTTCTTT
>.|TRBJ2-5|TRBV6-5|.
CASSQPRTGGETQYF
TGTGCCAGCAGCCAACCCAGGACTGGGGGGGAGACCCAGTACTTC
>.|TRBJ2-2|TRBV29-1|.
CSVMGLSGSGELFF
TGCAGCGTTATGGGACTCTCTGGATCCGGGGAGCTGTTTTTT
>.|TRBJ1-1|TRBV19|.
CASRGTVNTEAFF
TGTGCCAGTAGGGGAACGGTTAACACTGAAGCTTTCTTT
>many|TRBJ1-1|TRBV25-1|.
CASAVRREAGTEAFF
TGTGCCAGCGCCGTTCGCAGGGAAGCGGGCACTGAAGCTTTCTTT
>.|TRBJ2-5|TRBV27|TRBD1
CASSLGQGAETQYF
TGTGCCAGCAGTTTGGGACAGGGGGCCGAGACCCAGTACTTC
>.|TRBJ1-1|TRBV7-6|TRBD1
CASSLALAGTGDAEAFF
TGTGCCAGCAGCTTAGCGTTGGCTGGGACAGGGGACGCTGAAGCTTTCTTT
>.|TRBJ1-1|TRBV7-3|.
CASSQRGTLGAFF
TGTGCCAGTAGTCAAAGGGGGACGTTAGGAGCTTTCTTT
>.|TRBJ2-3|TRBV2|.
CASSFQLADTQYF
TGTGCCAGCAGTTTCCAACTGGCAGATACGCAGTATTTT
>.|TRBJ1-6|TRBV7-9|TRBD1
CASSLEGGTERIF
TGTGCCAGCAGCTTAGAGGGGGGGACAGAGCGAATCTTT
>.|TRBJ1-1|TRBV19|TRBD1
CASSPRTGLGDTEAFF
TGTGCCAGTAGTCCCCGGACAGGTCTCGGGGACACTGAAGCTTTCTTT
>.|TRBJ2-5|TRBV4-3|TRBD1
CASSIRTGGETQYF
TGCGCCAGCAGCATCAGGACAGGGGGAGAGACCCAGTACTTC
>few|TRBJ2-1|TRBV24-1|.
CATSDTDRNPFF
TGTGCCACCAGTGATACGGACCGGAATCCGTTCTTC
>once|TRBJ1-1|TRBV28|.
CASSFLGASEAFF
TGTGCCAGCAGTTTCTTGGGGGCCTCTGAAGCTTTCTTT
>.|TRBJ2-3|TRBV19|.
CASSEIGTARSTDTQYF
TGTGCCAGTAGTGAAATAGGGACCGCAAGATCCACAGATACGCAGTATTTT
>.|TRBJ1-1|TRBV6-1|.
CASSTEGIDTEAFF
TGTGCCAGCAGTACTGAAGGGATCGACACTGAAGCTTTCTTT
>.|TRBJ2-3|TRBV13|TRBD1
CASSNGQGADTDTQYF
TGTGCCAGCAGTAACGGACAGGGTGCCGACACAGATACGCAGTATTTT
>few|TRBJ2-2|TRBV4-1|.
CASSLGLADTGELFF
TGCGCCAGCAGCTTAGGGTTAGCGGACACCGGGGAGCTGTTTTTT
>.|TRBJ2-1|TRBV6-6|.
CASRSLGTYNEQFF
TGTGCCAGCAGGAGCCTGGGGACCTACAATGAGCAGTTCTTC
>.|TRBJ2-7|TRBV28|.
CASSSRSGSDRSWAYEQYF
TGTGCCAGCAGTTCGAGGTCCGGCTCGGACAGATCCTGGGCCTACGAGCAGTACTTC
>.|TRBJ1-2|TRBV12-3/TRBV12-4|.
CASSLARGSGYGYTF
TGTGCCAGCAGTTTAGCGAGAGGGTCGGGCTATGGCTACACCTTC
>.|TRBJ1-1|TRBV14|.
CASSQDLSGGAFF
TGTGCCAGCAGCCAAGATTTGTCAGGAGGAGCTTTCTTT
>many|TRBJ1-6|TRBV2|.
CASSADSNNSPLHF
TGTGCCAGCAGTGCAGACAGCAATAATTCACCCCTCCACTTT
>.|TRBJ1-2|TRBV7-9|.
CASSPPARTNYGYTF
TGTGCCAGCAGCCCACCGGCGCGGACTAACTATGGCTACACCTTC
>.|TRBJ1-1|TRBV29-1|.
CSANLKGTEAFF
TGCAGCGCTAATCTCAAGGGCACTGAAGCTTTCTTT
>many|TRBJ1-1|TRBV25-1|.
CASSADIGLNTEAFF
TGTGCCAGCAGTGCGGACATCGGACTGAACACTGAAGCTTTCTTT
>few|TRBJ2-3|TRBV29-1|.
CSFTDSLTDTQYF
TGCAGCTTCACGGACAGCCTGACAGATACGCAGTATTTT
>.|TRBJ2-1|TRBV7-7|TRBD2
CASSSGLEVNNEQFF
TGTGCCAGCAGCTCGGGACTAGAGGTGAACAATGAGCAGTTCTTC
>few|TRBJ2-7|TRBV7-2|TRBD2
CASSWTTFGGDEQYF
TGTGCCAGCAGCTGGACTACTTTCGGGGGGGACGAGCAGTACTTC